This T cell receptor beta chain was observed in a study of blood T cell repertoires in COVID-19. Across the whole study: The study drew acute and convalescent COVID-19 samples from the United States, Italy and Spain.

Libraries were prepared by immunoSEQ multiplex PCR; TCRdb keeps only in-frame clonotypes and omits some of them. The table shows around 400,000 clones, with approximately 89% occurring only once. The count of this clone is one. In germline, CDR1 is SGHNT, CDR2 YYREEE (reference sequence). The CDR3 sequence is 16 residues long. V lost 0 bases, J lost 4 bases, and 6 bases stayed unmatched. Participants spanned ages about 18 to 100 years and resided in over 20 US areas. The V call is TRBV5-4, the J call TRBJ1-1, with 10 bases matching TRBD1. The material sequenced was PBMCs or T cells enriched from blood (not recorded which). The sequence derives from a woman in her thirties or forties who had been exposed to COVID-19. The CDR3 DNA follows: TGTGCCAGCAGCTTGGCGACAGGGGACAGGGGCACTGAAGCTTTCTTT. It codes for CASSLATGDRGTEAFF.